This entry lists 29 T cell receptor beta chains sequenced from one sample in a study of shared clonotypes between healthy human individuals. TCRdb's table, derived via immunoSEQ multiplex PCR, lists solely in-frame clones and lacks some. The sample contains about 2.2 million clones, 80% to 95% of which appear only once. Naive CD8 isolation took CD45RO-negative cells positively selected for CCR7 and excluded terminally differentiated effector memory CD45RA+ cells. Sequences were obtained from naive CD8+ T cells from PBMCs. The receptors come from a man between 18 and 35 years old in good health. Some clones in this sample may be carry-over from other donors' samples.

This chain links TRBV9 with TRBJ1-4, with 9 bases identical to TRBD1. Germline V gene data show CDR1 as SGDLS and CDR2 as YYNGEE. After removal of 0 bases from V and 5 bases from J, the junction contained 2 bases not matched to a gene. This CDR3 comprises 15 residues. The CDR3 DNA follows: TGTGCCAGCAGCGTAGAAGGGACAGGGAATGAAAAACTGTTTTTT. Protein: CASSVEGTGNEKLFF.

The rearrangement uses TRBV19 and TRBJ2-1, with D perhaps assigned TRBD1 or TRBD2 (5 bases each). Germline V lookup: CDR1 LNHDA, CDR2 SQIVND (reference sequence). V shed 3 bases and J shed 5 bases, with 17 bases lying between them. The CDR3 runs 16 residues. The CDR3 DNA follows: TGTGCCAGTAGTATGTACAGCGAGGGGCCGAACAATGAGCAGTTCTTC. Protein: CASSMYSEGPNNEQFF.

The chain uses TRBV7-6 and TRBJ2-7, with a possible D match to TRBD1 (5 bases). This CDR3 has 15 amino acids. V was pared by 3 bases and J by 2 bases, with 14 bases between. Germline V gives CDR1 SGHVS, CDR2 FNYEAQ. The CDR3, as DNA: TGTGCCAGCAGCTTTGAAGGGGTCGTCCCCTACGAGCAGTACTTC. It translates to CASSFEGVVPYEQYF.

The V and J genes are TRBV10-3 and TRBJ2-2, with 8 bases that match TRBD1. CDR3 length: 18 residues. J lost 8 bases, V lost 1 base, and 15 bases had no gene match. Germline V gene lookup returns CDR1 ENHRY and CDR2 SYGVKD. The CDR3 here is CAISEWNRTGHRDGELFF. The CDR3 DNA reads as TGTGCCATCAGTGAGTGGAACAGGACAGGGCATCGGGATGGGGAGCTGTTTTTT.

The V gene is TRBV4-1, the J gene TRBJ2-2; D is unclear. The V end lost 1 base, the J end lost 4 bases, and 19 bases lay between the germline ends. The length of the CDR3 is 18 residues. Looked up from germline, CDR1 is MGHRA and CDR2 is YSYEKL. CDR3 protein: CASSQATVGVSSTGELFF. DNA for the CDR3: TGCGCCAGCAGCCAAGCGACTGTTGGGGTTTCGAGCACCGGGGAGCTGTTTTTT.

The chain couples TRBV28 to TRBJ2-5; perhaps TRBD2 as D (6 bases). Germline V gives CDR1 MDHEN, CDR2 SYDVKM. The germline V and J ends were trimmed by 6 bases and 11 bases, with 22 bases remaining between them. The CDR3 has 14 amino acids. The CDR3 bases are TGTGCCAGCAGCCCTTTTACGACGGGCCGGGAGCAGTACTTC. The encoded protein is CASSPFTTGREQYF.

V usage is TRBV7-9 and J usage is TRBJ1-5, with 7 bases aligning to TRBD1. The CDR3 length is 14 residues. Trimming at V came to 4 bases and at J to 4 bases, leaving 4 bases not matched to a gene. Germline CDR1 and CDR2: SEHNR and FQNEAQ (reference sequence). CDR3 sequence: CASSWGQINQPQHF. The CDR3 nucleotides read TGTGCCAGCAGCTGGGGACAGATAAATCAGCCCCAGCATTTT.

Notes on this clone: Other DNA sequences in this specimen translate into the identical CDR3. The rearrangement uses TRBV7-9 and TRBJ2-3, with no clear D. CDR3 size: 14 residues. Trimming stripped 1 base from V and 0 bases from J, with 5 bases between. CDR1 and CDR2 from the germline V gene are SEHNR and FQNEAQ (reference sequence). The CDR3 is CASSLGLSTDTQYF. As DNA, the CDR3 is TGTGCCAGCAGCTTAGGCTTAAGCACAGATACGCAGTATTTT.

The chain joins TRBV7-8 to TRBJ1-4, with D possibly being TRBD1 (6 bases). This CDR3 comprises 15 residues. Trimming pared 6 bases from V and 0 bases from J, leaving 11 bases between. Germline V gene sequence: CDR1 SGHVS, CDR2 FQNEAQ. The CDR3 spells CASRLRGATNEKLFF. Here the CDR3 DNA reads TGTGCCAGCAGATTGAGGGGGGCAACTAATGAAAAACTGTTTTTT.

The chain recombines TRBV2 with TRBJ2-3; D remains unclear. The CDR3 has 15 residues. CDR1 and CDR2 from the germline V gene are SNHLY and FYNNEI. V lost 1 base and J lost 3, with 11 bases in between. In DNA form, the CDR3 reads TGTGCCAGCAGTGAAGGGCGATGGGCTACAGATACGCAGTATTTT. As protein: CASSEGRWATDTQYF. Drawing the rest from reference TRBV2 and TRBJ2-3, the complete variable domain is EPEVTQTPSHQVTQMGQEVILRCVPISNHLYFYWYRQILGQKVEFLVSFYNNEISEKSEIFDDQFSVERPDGSNFTLKIRSTKLEDSAMYFCASSEGRWATDTQYFGPGTRLTVL.

The V call is TRBV27, the J call TRBJ2-1; D is unresolved. The CDR3 extends over 13 amino acids. Germline CDR1 reads MNHEY; CDR2 reads SMNVEV (reference sequence). V was clipped by 5 bases and J by 8 bases, with 13 bases between them. The CDR3 here is CASSASGLDEQFF. The DNA of the CDR3 is TGTGCCAGCAGTGCCAGTGGTTTGGATGAGCAGTTCTTC.

The CDR3 loop is CASSQIQGDNYGYTF. The DNA of the CDR3 is TGCGCCAGCAGCCAGATACAGGGGGATAACTATGGCTACACCTTC. The chain employs TRBV4-3 and TRBJ1-2, with 8 bases lining up with TRBD1. CDR1 is LGHNA, CDR2 YSLEER, per germline. This CDR3 is built from 15 residues. Trimming took 3 bases from V and 1 from J; bases not matched to a gene: 4.

The chain combines TRBV28 with TRBJ2-1; D call uncertain. The CDR3 extends over 14 amino acids. Trimming removed 4 bases from V and 3 bases from J, with 10 bases in between. From germline, CDR1 is MDHEN and CDR2 SYDVKM. In DNA, the CDR3 is TGTGCCAGCAGTTCGATCGACAACTACAATGAGCAGTTCTTC. Translated: CASSSIDNYNEQFF.

The genes are TRBV27 and TRBJ2-2; a weak D match, TRBD2 (5 bases). CDR3 size: 14 residues. V dropped 3 bases and J dropped 5 bases, with 10 bases sitting between them. Germline loops: CDR1 MNHEY, CDR2 SMNVEV (reference sequence). In DNA form, the CDR3 reads TGTGCCAGCAGTTTTGCTAGAGGGACCGGGGAGCTGTTTTTT. Protein: CASSFARGTGELFF.

The rearrangement joins TRBV28 to TRBJ2-4, with D possibly being TRBD1 (6 bases). Germline CDR1 and CDR2: MDHEN and SYDVKM. This CDR3 is 20 amino acids long. The V and J ends lost 1 base and 0 bases respectively, with 22 bases between them. The CDR3 DNA sequence: TGTGCCAGCAGTTTATTTGTGCGCAGGGGCGAACTCTTAGCCAAAAACATTCAGTACTTC. It yields the protein CASSLFVRRGELLAKNIQYF.

The chain links TRBV28 to TRBJ1-2; D is ambiguous. This CDR3 spans 15 amino acids. Trimming left V 1 base short and J 4 bases short, with 13 bases between. Germline V gene sequence: CDR1 MDHEN, CDR2 SYDVKM. The CDR3 region is CASSLSRSAIYGYTF. In nucleotides, the CDR3 is TGTGCCAGCAGTTTATCACGATCGGCCATCTATGGCTACACCTTC.

Concerning this clone itself: This sample includes further DNA sequences coding for the same CDR3. The chain joins TRBV29-1 to TRBJ1-1; D ambiguous. With 7 bases removed from V and 0 bases from J, the gap between germline ends came to 9 bases. Germline CDR1 SQVTM, CDR2 ANQGSEA. The CDR3 has 12 residues. The CDR3 is CSATGMNTEAFF. DNA for the CDR3: TGCAGCGCTACGGGTATGAACACTGAAGCTTTCTTT.

The chain recombines TRBV5-1 with TRBJ2-3; TRBD2 aligns across 7 bases. Germline CDR1 reads SGHRS; CDR2 reads YFSETQ. V shed 0 bases, J shed 4 bases, and the junction held 8 bases outside the gene matches. CDR3 length: 16 amino acids. CDR3 in DNA: TGCGCCAGCAGCTTGGCGGGGGGAGAGGGCGCAGATACGCAGTATTTT. This codes for CASSLAGGEGADTQYF.

The V gene is TRBV2, the J gene TRBJ2-1, with TRBD2 matching over 9 bases. The V gene end was trimmed by 0 bases and the J gene end by 9 bases; junction bases not matched to a gene: 12. The CDR3 runs 17 residues. Per the germline V gene, CDR1 is SNHLY and CDR2 is FYNNEI. For the CDR3, the DNA is TGTGCCAGCAGTGAAGCCCCCTGGCGGGAGGGCCCGGGTGAGCAGTTCTTC. Encoded protein: CASSEAPWREGPGEQFF.

The V and J genes are TRBV28 and TRBJ2-4; no firm D call. The CDR3 has 14 residues. Germline V CDR1 and CDR2: MDHEN, SYDVKM. V lost 3 bases and J 5 bases, leaving 11 bases between the germline ends. CDR3: CASSFDTFQNIQYF. The CDR3 region has the DNA TGTGCCAGCAGTTTTGACACATTCCAAAACATTCAGTACTTC.

The genes are TRBV9 and TRBJ2-1; D ambiguous. Trimming left V 5 bases short and J 2 bases short, with 14 bases between. CDR1 is SGDLS and CDR2 is YYNGEE in the germline V gene. There are 15 residues in the CDR3. In DNA, the CDR3 is TGTGCCAGCAGTTCAGAAAGGGTCCCCTACAATGAGCAGTTCTTC. Its protein is CASSSERVPYNEQFF. The whole variable domain, filled in from reference TRBV9 and TRBJ2-1, reads DSGVTQTPKHLITATGQRVTLRCSPRSGDLSVYWYQQSLDQGLQFLIQYYNGEERAKGNILERFSAQQFPDLHSELNLSSLELGDSALYFCASSSERVPYNEQFFGPGTRLTVL.

The table lists this clone with a count of one. This rearrangement joins TRBV27 to TRBJ2-1, with D hard to call. Trimming took off 6 bases at V and 4 bases at J, with 10 bases between the two ends. Germline CDR1 is MNHEY and CDR2 is SMNVEV (reference sequence). CDR3 length equals 13 residues. In DNA, the CDR3 is TGTGCCAGCAGAAACAAGATTTACAATGAGCAGTTCTTC. It translates to CASRNKIYNEQFF.

The chain links TRBV5-1 to TRBJ2-1; 14 bases line up with TRBD2. V lost 7 bases, J lost 9 bases, and 3 bases stayed unmatched. This CDR3 has 13 residues. Germline-derived CDR1 and CDR2 are SGHRS and YFSETQ. The CDR3 DNA is TGCGCCAGCCAGGGACTAGCGGGAGCTGAGCAGTTCTTC. This codes for CASQGLAGAEQFF.

The gene calls are TRBV27 and TRBJ2-7, with D possibly TRBD1 on 6 matching bases. The V gene's germline CDR1 is MNHEY and CDR2 SMNVEV (reference sequence). The V end was cut by 3 bases, the J end by 5 bases, with 14 bases between. The CDR3 length is 14 residues. CDR3 coding DNA: TGTGCCAGCAGTTTCAGGGGTAAGGTCCACGAGCAGTACTTC. Translating gives CASSFRGKVHEQYF.

The chain couples TRBV15 to TRBJ2-5; 8 bases match TRBD1. Germline CDR1 is LNHNV and CDR2 is YYDKDF (reference sequence). This CDR3 has 14 amino acids. Germline trimming cut 1 base from V and 4 bases from J; bases unmatched to any gene: 2. The CDR3 DNA follows: TGTGCCACCAGCAGAGGGACAGGGCTAGAGACCCAGTACTTC. It yields the protein CATSRGTGLETQYF.

The chain employs TRBV7-9 and TRBJ2-7; D is unclear. The germline CDR1 and CDR2 sequences are SEHNR and FQNEAQ (reference sequence). The CDR3 is 15 amino acids. V was cut by 5 bases and J by 2 bases, with 16 bases left in between. Here the CDR3 reads CASSLRDGSTYEQYF. CDR3 nucleotides: TGTGCCAGCAGCCTGCGAGACGGATCCACCTACGAGCAGTACTTC.

This chain links TRBV4-3 with TRBJ2-1, with TRBD2 as a possible D gene (5 bases). The V end lost 0 bases, the J end lost 4 bases, and 7 bases lay between the germline ends. Germline values: CDR1 LGHNA, CDR2 YSLEER. The CDR3 sequence is 14 residues long. The CDR3 sequence: CASSQDAGYNEQFF. The CDR3 nucleotides read TGCGCCAGCAGCCAAGATGCGGGTTACAATGAGCAGTTCTTC.

A remark on this clone: In the same sample, other DNA sequences code for this CDR3. This rearrangement joins TRBV11-2 to TRBJ2-7; no clear D gene. The CDR3 is made up of 13 amino acids. Germline V CDR1 and CDR2: SGHAT, FQNNGV. V lost 5 bases and J lost 3, with 11 bases in between. The CDR3 loop is CASSLEPGYEQYF. The CDR3, as DNA: TGTGCCAGCAGCCTGGAGCCGGGCTACGAGCAGTACTTC.

Worth noting for this clone: The same CDR3 also results from other DNA sequences found in this sample. The rearrangement uses TRBV29-1 and TRBJ1-1; 9 bases fit TRBD1. The CDR3 extends over 13 amino acids. CDR1 is SQVTM, CDR2 ANQGSEA, per germline. The V and J ends lost 6 bases and 1 base, in that order; junction bases with no gene match: 3. In nucleotides, the CDR3 is TGCAGCGTCACAGGGGGCGAGAACACTGAAGCTTTCTTT. This sequence encodes CSVTGGENTEAFF.